The entry below gives a single T cell receptor beta chain sequence along with its context. This sample is part of a study of neoadjuvant anti-PD-1 for oral cavity cancer. The V end was cut by 3 bases, the J end by 1 base, with 13 bases between. Germline loops: CDR1 WNHNN, CDR2 SYGVQD (reference sequence). The CDR3 runs to 16 residues. Assay: immunoSEQ multiplex PCR; the TCRdb copy retains only in-frame clones and omits some. The sample records approximately 83,000 clones, approximately 84% being singletons. Sequencing was performed on PBMCs, taken before nivolumab (anti-PD-1) treatment. This rearrangement joins TRBV10-1 to TRBJ2-1; weak D call: TRBD1 (5 bases). This receptor was obtained from a person aged 35-79 years with oral cavity squamous cell carcinoma. The CDR3 sequence: CASSEKGRGSYNEQFF. CDR3 bases: TGCGCCAGCAGTGAAAAAGGAAGGGGTTCCTACAATGAGCAGTTCTTC.